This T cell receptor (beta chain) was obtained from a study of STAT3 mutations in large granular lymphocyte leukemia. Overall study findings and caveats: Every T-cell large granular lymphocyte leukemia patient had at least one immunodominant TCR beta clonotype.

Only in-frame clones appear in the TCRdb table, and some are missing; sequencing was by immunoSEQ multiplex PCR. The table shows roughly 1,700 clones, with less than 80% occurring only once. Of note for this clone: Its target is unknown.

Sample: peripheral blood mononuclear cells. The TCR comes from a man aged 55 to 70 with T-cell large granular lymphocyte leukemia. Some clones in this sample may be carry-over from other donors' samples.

CDR3 region: CASRTGGAYEQYF. The CDR3 region has the DNA TGTGCCAGCAGAACAGGGGGGGCCTACGAGCAGTACTTC. This rearrangement joins TRBV27 to TRBJ2-7; a weak D match, TRBD1 (8 bases). The V end lost 6 bases, the J end lost 2 bases, and 11 bases lay between the germline ends. Germline CDR1 is MNHEY and CDR2 is SMNVEV (reference sequence). The CDR3 length is 13 residues.